A selection of T cell receptor beta chains follows, all from one sample in a study of blood T cell repertoires in COVID-19. Sequencing used immunoSEQ multiplex PCR; TCRdb keeps in-frame clones, though not all of them. The data contain a few hundred thousand clones, approximately 85% of them singletons. The specimen sequenced was PBMCs or T cells enriched from blood (not recorded which). The receptors shown here come from a woman aged 50 to 60 who had recovered from COVID-19. Both conserved end residues are part of each CDR3.

v_gene	j_gene	CDR3aa
TRBV2	TRBJ1-3	CASRLGQGAVAGNTIYF
TRBV27	TRBJ1-1	CATRTGTNTEAFF
TRBV5-6	TRBJ1-5	CASSSTGRRNQPQHF
TRBV12-3/TRBV12-4	TRBJ1-5	CASSPGSHQPQHF
TRBV7-3	TRBJ2-3	CASSLVLAGKDTQYF
TRBV5-4	TRBJ1-2	CASGLDQGLGGYTF
TRBV28	TRBJ1-2	CASRDSVYGYTF
TRBV2	TRBJ1-4	CASSVNRATNEKLFF
TRBV5-5	TRBJ2-5	CASSLYGAYQETQYF
TRBV15	TRBJ2-7	CATSSGTGTFYEQYF
TRBV3-1/TRBV3-2	TRBJ1-1	CASSQTGTGGKAFF